The clone carrying this T cell receptor (beta chain) was counted a single time. Its target is not known. Trimming cost V 0 bases and J 2 bases; bases outside gene matches: 5. The germline V gene encodes CDR1 SGDLS and CDR2 YYNGEE. This CDR3 is built from 16 residues. RNA totalling roughly 0.5 to 1 ug underwent reverse transcription with random hexamers. immunoSEQ multiplex PCR amplified TCR beta CDR3 across 54 Vbeta, 13 Jbeta. TCRdb passed the immunoSEQ multiplex PCR reads through MiXCR, listing each CDR3 protein once. The sample includes 150,000 to 200,000 distinct CDR3 sequences, roughly 93% of them seen just once. The data derive from a study of CD8 T cells in Susac syndrome. Notes on the study in general: The study conceded that relatively few individuals underwent its TCR sequencing and HLA analysis.

TEMRA cells were FACS-enriched, with CD8+ and CD4+ T cells isolated negatively. The sequenced material came from CD4+ T cells from PBMCs. This sequence originates from a human donor in good health. The V gene is TRBV9, the J gene TRBJ1-3; 7 bases are shared with TRBD1. CDR3 in amino acids: CASSVDGGGAGNTIYF. As DNA, the CDR3 is TGTGCCAGCAGCGTAGACGGAGGGGGCGCTGGAAACACCATATATTTT.